Listed below are T cell receptor beta chains from one sample, sequenced in a study of early T cells in non-severe SARS-CoV-2 infection. TCRdb processed the 5' RACE reads anew with MiXCR; each CDR3 protein has one entry. The data show 75,000 to 100,000 distinct CDR3 sequences, around 15% seen once. Sequencing was carried out using whole blood. All receptors derive from an adult who was a healthcare worker with PCR-confirmed SARS-CoV-2 infection or an uninfected control (not recorded which). CDR3s include the opening cysteine and the closing phenylalanine or tryptophan.

V gene	J gene	CDR3 protein
TRBV7-9	TRBJ1-4	CASSLLQGRDELFF
TRBV5-1	TRBJ2-7	CASSLGDKTYEQYF
TRBV6-5	TRBJ1-4	CASGDAATNEKLFF
TRBV2	TRBJ2-3	CASSVSGPVTDTQYF
TRBV28	TRBJ1-1	CASIIQGDTEAFF
TRBV5-1	TRBJ1-4	CASSFGTTNEKLFF
TRBV5-4	TRBJ2-7	CASSQDLLGEQYF
TRBV5-1	TRBJ2-1	CASSLGLAESYNEQFF
TRBV18	TRBJ2-4	CASSAISQGAKNIQYF
TRBV20-1	TRBJ2-3	CSASMPPGPDTQYF
TRBV18	TRBJ2-5	CASSPPEGIVTQYF
TRBV27	TRBJ1-2	CASRRSGQGSMGYTF
TRBV28	TRBJ1-1	CASSPGTGTEAFF
TRBV29-1	TRBJ2-3	CSVMTSGNTDTQYF
TRBV29-1	TRBJ2-3	CSVGQGGTDTQYF
TRBV20-1	TRBJ2-1	CSADFRGVGYNEQFF
TRBV3-1	TRBJ2-3	CASSARGTQYF
TRBV4-1	TRBJ2-3	CASSQLATTDTQYF
TRBV27	TRBJ2-1	CATSEGGGNNEQFF
TRBV10-3	TRBJ2-3	CAISETRTTSTDTQYF
TRBV14	TRBJ1-2	CASSQGQDPYGYTF
TRBV20-1	TRBJ2-4	CSAHTPRLAGGNSRKNIQYF
TRBV9	TRBJ1-1	CASSVRTEGTEAFF
TRBV6-2/TRBV6-3	TRBJ1-5	CASSPHRGEGRASGPQHF
TRBV18	TRBJ2-1	CASSPLGLAGNNEQFF
TRBV12-3/TRBV12-4	TRBJ2-2	CASSLLSNTGELFF
TRBV5-4	TRBJ1-6	CASSLVGGENSPLHF
TRBV5-4	TRBJ1-1	CASSSPTVNTEAFF
TRBV6-5	TRBJ1-1	CASSRGGHMNTEAFF
TRBV11-1	TRBJ2-1	CASSSRTGVDGSNEQFF
TRBV3-1	TRBJ2-1	CASSPTKVGTAYNEQFF
TRBV7-3	TRBJ2-1	CASSNLQGISYNEQFF
TRBV29-1	TRBJ2-7	CSVEEQGGNYEQYF
TRBV2	TRBJ2-2	CASSPGTYTGELFF
TRBV19	TRBJ2-7	CASRAAGPYEQYF
TRBV7-6	TRBJ2-3	CASSRPSGGATDTQYF
TRBV29-1	TRBJ1-4	CSGWTGGGELFF
TRBV7-7	TRBJ2-2	CASSPRASGDIGELFF
TRBV12-3/TRBV12-4	TRBJ1-6	CASRTGSYNSPLHF
TRBV11-2	TRBJ2-7	CASSTRDRSYEQYF
TRBV20-1	TRBJ2-5	CSARTNQETQYF
TRBV6-2/TRBV6-3	TRBJ2-4	CASSYGGEVNIQYF
TRBV6-4	TRBJ1-5	CASTLVRGNQPQHF
TRBV5-4	TRBJ1-2	CASSLEKGTSSVYGYTF
TRBV7-6	TRBJ2-1	CASSSIFQGLNEQFF
TRBV5-1	TRBJ1-2	CASSLQSGGIIHYGYTF
TRBV18	TRBJ2-7	CASSPPLPGAAYEQYF
TRBV6-5	TRBJ2-3	CASSQGLAGRRDTQYF
TRBV11-2	TRBJ1-2	CASSLDPYPQGNSGYTF
TRBV7-2	TRBJ2-1	CASSLLLLAGDLSYNEQFF
TRBV15	TRBJ2-3	CATSRVLDYTDTQYF
TRBV29-1	TRBJ2-7	CSVSRRQGHNYEQYF
TRBV11-2	TRBJ2-5	CASSLLAGDQETQYF
TRBV18	TRBJ1-1	CASSPLAGTNTEAFF
TRBV11-2	TRBJ2-7	CASSLNSGGSYEQYF
TRBV7-6	TRBJ2-3	CASPGVGDTQYF
TRBV6-5	TRBJ2-7	CASRPLFSGQSSYEQYF
TRBV27	TRBJ1-5	CASSLWGDSNQPQHF
TRBV5-1	TRBJ2-1	CASSLGFNEQFF
TRBV12-3/TRBV12-4	TRBJ1-2	CASRYGQSSNYGYTF